This T cell receptor (beta chain) was captured in a study of OX40 agonist ivuxolimab in advanced cancers. Study-wide points: Normalized T-cell clonal expansion was also low in a subset of nonresponders.

The CDR3 is 16 amino acids. The V segment lost 5 bases and the J segment 3 bases; nucleotides outside the gene matches: 10. Germline CDR1 SGHTA, CDR2 FQGNSA. Details on this clone: Its target is unknown.

Data came from immunoSEQ multiplex PCR; TCRdb stores just in-frame clones and leaves some out. This table holds about 83,000 clones, around 84% found once. V and J are TRBV7-2 and TRBJ2-1; 7 bases are a match to TRBD2. The sequence derives from an adult with an advanced solid tumor such as melanoma, head and neck, liver or kidney cancer. The sequencing used CD4+ or CD8+ T cells sorted from blood, collected in a trial of the OX40 agonist ivuxolimab. The CDR3 loop is CASSRRGGGFYNEQFF. The CDR3 bases are TGTGCCAGCAGCCGGCGAGGCGGGGGATTCTACAATGAGCAGTTCTTC. The full variable domain, completed using reference TRBV7-2 and TRBJ2-1, is GAGVSQSPSNKVTEKGKDVELRCDPISGHTALYWYRQSLGQGLEFLIYFQGNSAPDKSGLPSDRFSAERTGGSVSTLTIQRTQQEDSAVYLCASSRRGGGFYNEQFFGPGTRLTVL.